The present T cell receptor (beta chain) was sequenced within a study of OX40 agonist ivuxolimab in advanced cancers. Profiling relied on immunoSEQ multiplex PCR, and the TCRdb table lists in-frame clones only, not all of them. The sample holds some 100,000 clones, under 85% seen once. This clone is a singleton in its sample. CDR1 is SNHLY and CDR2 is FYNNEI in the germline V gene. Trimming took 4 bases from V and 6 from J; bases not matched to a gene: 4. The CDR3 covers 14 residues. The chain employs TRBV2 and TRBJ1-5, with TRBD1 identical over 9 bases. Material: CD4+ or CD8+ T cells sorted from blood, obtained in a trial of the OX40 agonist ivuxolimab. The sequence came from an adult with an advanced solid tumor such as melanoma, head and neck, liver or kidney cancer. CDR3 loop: CASSGGQGIQPQHF. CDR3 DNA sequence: TGTGCCAGCAGTGGAGGACAGGGGATTCAGCCCCAGCATTTT.